The 2 T cell receptor beta chains given below trace back to one sample, sequenced in a study of OX40 agonist ivuxolimab in advanced cancers. TCRdb's table, derived via immunoSEQ multiplex PCR, lists solely in-frame clones and lacks some. The profile shows 90,000 to 100,000 clones, around 87% of them singletons. Sequencing was performed on CD4+ or CD8+ T cells sorted from blood, taken in a trial of the OX40 agonist ivuxolimab. Receptors were obtained from an adult with an advanced solid tumor such as melanoma, head and neck, liver or kidney cancer.

The rearrangement uses TRBV6-1 and TRBJ2-3; no definite D call. Looked up from germline, CDR1 is MNHNS and CDR2 is SASEGT. The CDR3 spans 12 residues. The V gene lost 6 bases and the J gene lost 6 bases, with 10 bases spanning the gap. This CDR3 is CASSEWGDTQYF. The CDR3 DNA reads as TGTGCCAGCAGCGAGTGGGGTGATACGCAGTATTTT.

The chain carries TRBV6-1 and TRBJ1-3; D is unresolved. The V end lost 10 bases, the J end lost 4 bases, and 14 bases lay between the germline ends. The length of the CDR3 is 13 residues. Germline CDR1 is MNHNS and CDR2 is SASEGT. The CDR3 sequence is CAIHISFGNTIYF. In nucleotides, the CDR3 is TGTGCCATCCACATTTCGTTCGGAAACACCATATATTTT.